These 18 T cell receptor beta chains share one sample of origin, sequenced in a study of tumor-infiltrating lymphocytes in primary liver carcinoma. Joint extraction of RNA and DNA used roughly 18-34 mg of bulk tissue that was unsorted. Priming with a constant-region primer yielded TCR beta cDNA from around 0.45 ug total RNA. Slightly modified ARM-PCR with three nested multiplex PCR rounds yielded TCR beta libraries. In the first two PCR rounds, TRBV1-TRBV30 forward primers were paired with a C-beta reverse primer, and each round lasted roughly 9 cycles. Each CDR3 protein gets one entry after TCRdb re-called the multiplex PCR reads with MiXCR. The table lists more than 100,000 distinct CDR3 sequences, about 59% of them singletons. Sequencing input: liver tumor tissue from sampling region 1. The subset: tumor region T1, superior pole. These receptors were collected from a woman aged 55-70 years with primary liver carcinoma and hepatitis B virus infection.

The CDR3 loop reads CASSESKGYRELFF. CDR3 coding DNA: TGCGCCAGCAGTGAGTCGAAGGGTTACCGGGAGCTGTTTTTT. The chain combines TRBV10-1 with TRBJ2-2, with D unresolved. The CDR3 covers 14 residues. CDR1 and CDR2 from the germline V gene are WNHNN and SYGVQD (reference sequence). The germline V and J ends were trimmed by 0 bases and 9 bases, with 11 bases remaining between them.

The V and J genes are TRBV7-3 and TRBJ2-1, with 8 positions matching TRBD1. V lost 6 bases, J lost 6 bases, and 4 bases stayed unmatched. Germline V CDR1 and CDR2: SGHTA, FQGTGA. CDR3 size: 13 residues. Here the CDR3 reads CASSQGAANEQFF. The CDR3 nucleotides read TGTGCCAGCAGTCAGGGGGCTGCCAATGAGCAGTTCTTC.

This clonotype was detected a few times. V and J are TRBV30 and TRBJ1-2; TRBD1 aligns across 9 bases. Germline V gives CDR1 GTSNPN, CDR2 SVGIG (reference sequence). V shed 3 bases, J shed 2 bases, and the junction held 13 bases outside the gene matches. The CDR3 spans 17 residues. CDR3 sequence reads: CAWRKQGARAGNYGYTF. The CDR3, as DNA: TGTGCCTGGAGAAAACAGGGGGCGCGGGCTGGCAACTATGGCTACACCTTC.

In the case of this clonotype: Given a much more abundant clone one base away, this may be a read error. This CDR3 is CAISGTGKGNQPQQF. Written as DNA, the CDR3 is TGTGCCATCAGTGGGACAGGGAAAGGCAATCAGCCCCAGCAGTTT. The chain links TRBV10-3 to TRBJ1-5, with 8 bases fitting TRBD1. CDR1 and CDR2 from the germline V gene are ENHRY and SYGVKD. This CDR3 region has 15 residues.

This clonotype has just one count. The conserved phenylalanine or tryptophan normally closing the CDR3 is absent here, so this likely arose from a read error. The chain recombines TRBV11-2 with TRBJ2-4, with 9 bases matching TRBD2. Germline CDR1 and CDR2: SGHAT and FQNNGV. The CDR3 contains 16 residues. For the CDR3, the DNA is TGTGCCAACAGCTTAGGTAGCGGGAGCACCTCTTACATTCAGTACCTC. This codes for CANSLGSGSTSYIQYL.

V is TRBV5-6 and J is TRBJ2-3, with D unclear. Germline V lookup: CDR1 SGHDT, CDR2 YYEEEE. The CDR3 contains 14 residues. The ends were cut back, 4 bases at V and 2 bases at J, with 11 bases in the middle. The CDR3 here is CASSMWGATDTQYF. DNA of the CDR3: TGTGCCAGCAGCATGTGGGGTGCCACAGATACGCAGTATTTT.

Comments on this clonotype: A read error may produce the germline difference seen at one junction end. This chain joins TRBV11-3 and TRBJ2-7; TRBD2 matches at 7 bases. CDR3 size: 14 residues. The V gene's germline CDR1 is SGHNT and CDR2 YENEEA. CDR3 region: CASSLRDWDYGQYF. Here the CDR3 DNA reads TGTGCCAGCAGCCTCCGGGACTGGGACTACGGGCAGTACTTC.

This clonotype was seen more than once but under ten times. Since no conserved phenylalanine or tryptophan closes the CDR3, a read error is the likely cause. The V call is TRBV4-2, the J call TRBJ2-3, with D tentatively TRBD1 or TRBD2 (6 bases each). The V end was cut by 4 bases, the J end by 4 bases, with 15 bases between. The CDR3 totals 15 residues. Germline loops: CDR1 LGHNA, CDR2 YNFKEQ. In nucleotides, the CDR3 is TGTGCCAGCAGCCCGATAGCGGAGGGGGCAGATACGCAGTATCTT. Amino acids: CASSPIAEGADTQYL.

In its sample, this clonotype is medium-sized (0.01 to 0.1%). The V call is TRBV11-2, the J call TRBJ2-3; 7 bases line up with TRBD2. V lost 3 bases and J lost 5; bases outside the gene matches: 2. Germline V gives CDR1 SGHAT, CDR2 FQNNGV. The CDR3 length is 13 residues. The CDR3 DNA reads as TGTGCCAGCAGCTTCGGGAGGCTAGATACGCAGTATTTT. As protein: CASSFGRLDTQYF.

CDR3 amino acids: CASSSGLAGGSGGELFF. As DNA, the CDR3 is TGTGCCAGCAGCTCGGGACTAGCGGGAGGGTCCGGCGGGGAGCTGTTTTTT. The chain is built from TRBV11-2 and TRBJ2-2; 16 positions agree with TRBD2. Per germline, CDR1 SGHAT and CDR2 FQNNGV. With V trimmed by 4 bases and J by 7 bases, 6 bases remained unmatched. The CDR3 spans 17 residues.

This clonotype was seen ten or more times. A read error is likely, as this CDR3 ends without the conserved phenylalanine or tryptophan. The chain uses TRBV4-2 and TRBJ2-7, with 7 bases matching TRBD1. The V gene's germline CDR1 is LGHNA and CDR2 YNFKEQ. After removal of 0 bases from V and 5 bases from J, the junction contained 7 bases not matched to a gene. The CDR3 spans 15 residues. CDR3 DNA: TGTGCCAGCAGCCAAGACCCAAGGGGGCGGGACGAGCAGTACTCC. This sequence encodes CASSQDPRGRDEQYS.

The chain links TRBV28 to TRBJ1-3; D ambiguous. Germline CDR1 reads MDHEN; CDR2 reads SYDVKM. The CDR3 is 14 amino acids. Trimming removed 6 bases from V and 4 bases from J, with 13 bases in between. CDR3 protein: CASRTPLLGNTIYF. CDR3 in DNA: TGTGCCAGCAGAACTCCGTTACTCGGAAACACCATATATTTT.

This clonotype showed up many times. This chain links TRBV12-3 or TRBV12-4 with TRBJ1-4; weak D call: TRBD1 (5 bases). This CDR3 region has 15 residues. Between the trimmed V and J ends, which lost 5 bases and 6 bases, there was a span of 16 bases. CDR3 nucleotides: TGTGCCAGCAGTGGCATCGGGACGCCCGATGAAAAACTGTTTTTT. Translated: CASSGIGTPDEKLFF.

This clonotype was observed a handful of times. The rearrangement links TRBV18 to TRBJ1-1, with TRBD1 matching 7 bases. The germline V gene encodes CDR1 KGHSH and CDR2 LQKENI. The CDR3 runs to 14 residues. With 5 bases clipped from V and 5 bases from J, the junction kept 8 bases outside the gene matches. CDR3 sequence reads: CASSEQGRGTEAFF. The CDR3 DNA reads TGTGCCAGCTCAGAACAGGGGCGCGGGACTGAAGCTTTCTTT.

This clonotype was found many times. V is TRBV6-5 and J is TRBJ1-1; D is possibly TRBD1 (5 bases). This CDR3 is 14 amino acids long. With 4 bases removed from V and 1 base from J, the gap between germline ends came to 10 bases. Germline V gives CDR1 MNHEY, CDR2 SVGAGI. CDR3 region: CASSWFGGNTEAFF. The CDR3 coding sequence is TGTGCCAGCAGTTGGTTCGGGGGGAACACTGAAGCTTTCTTT.

Many counts were recorded for this clonotype. V is TRBV6-1 and J is TRBJ1-3, with D possibly matching TRBD1 (5 bases). V was pared by 7 bases and J by 0 bases, with 16 bases between. The CDR3 sequence is 16 residues long. Germline V gene sequence: CDR1 MNHNS, CDR2 SASEGT. In DNA, the CDR3 is TGTGCCAGCAACCCGCCCCAGGGCCGCTCTGGAAACACCATATATTTT. It is translated as CASNPPQGRSGNTIYF.

This clonotype appeared once. The gene calls are TRBV5-1 and TRBJ1-3; no reliable D call. This CDR3 is built from 16 residues. Germline V CDR1 and CDR2: SGHRS, YFSETQ. V was clipped by 2 bases and J by 1 base, with 13 bases between them. The CDR3 loop is CASSFSSGGSGNTIYF. CDR3 DNA: TGCGCCAGCAGCTTTAGTTCCGGTGGGTCTGGAAACACCATATATTTT. Complete variable domain (other parts from reference TRBV5-1 and TRBJ1-3): KAGVTQTPRYLIKTRGQQVTLSCSPISGHRSVSWYQQTPGQGLQFLFEYFSETQRNKGNFPGRFSGRQFSNSRSEMNVSTLELGDSALYLCASSFSSGGSGNTIYFGEGSWLTVV.

V is TRBV12-3 or TRBV12-4 and J is TRBJ2-4; TRBD2 is a possible D gene (7 bases). The CDR3 sequence is 17 residues long. Trimming stripped 0 bases from V and 1 base from J, with 13 bases between. CDR3 sequence reads: CASSLAGGQGAKNIQYF. The CDR3 region has the DNA TGTGCCAGCAGTTTAGCGGGGGGGCAGGGCGCCAAAAACATTCAGTACTTC.